The 19 T cell receptor beta chains in this list originate from one sample, sequenced in a study of blood T cell repertoires in COVID-19. The method was immunoSEQ multiplex PCR; TCRdb's version includes in-frame clones alone and lacks a portion of them. The sample consists of about 400,000 clones, roughly 90% of them appearing once. Sequencing was done on a sample of PBMCs or T cells enriched from blood (not recorded which). The receptors were gathered from a woman in her 30s who had recovered from COVID-19.

This clone has a handful of counts. The chain carries TRBV14 and TRBJ2-1; TRBD2 matches 9 bases. V shed 4 bases, J shed 6 bases, and the junction held 7 bases outside the gene matches. Germline V gene data show CDR1 as SGHDN and CDR2 as FVKESK. The CDR3 sequence is 15 residues long. This CDR3 is CASSPPGLASNEQFF. For the CDR3, the DNA is TGTGCCAGCAGCCCGCCGGGACTAGCTTCCAATGAGCAGTTCTTC.

A single count supports this clone. Here the CDR3 DNA reads TGCAGTGCTAGTTCTCCCGGGGCCGGGAGGCTGTTTTTT. This translates into CSASSPGAGRLFF. The chain carries TRBV20-1 and TRBJ2-2; TRBD2 might be the D (6 bases). Germline V CDR1 and CDR2: DFQATT, SNEGSKA (reference sequence). With 3 bases removed from V and 13 bases from J, the gap between germline ends came to 18 bases. This CDR3 region has 13 residues.

V is TRBV27 and J is TRBJ1-5; 7 bases agree with TRBD1. CDR3 length equals 15 residues. Unmatched junction bases numbered 5, after V lost 6 bases and J lost 0 bases. Germline loops: CDR1 MNHEY, CDR2 SMNVEV (reference sequence). The CDR3 DNA reads as TGTGCCAGCAGATCCGGGACAGATAGCAATCAGCCCCAGCATTTT. It encodes CASRSGTDSNQPQHF.

V gene TRBV6-5 combines with J gene TRBJ2-2; D unresolved. V was shortened by 10 bases and J by 0 bases, with 12 bases between the two germline ends. This CDR3 is built from 14 residues. Germline lookup yields CDR1 MNHEY and CDR2 SVGAGI. CDR3 residues: CATPEPSNTGELFF. CDR3 in DNA: TGTGCCACCCCGGAGCCCTCGAACACCGGGGAGCTGTTTTTT.

The chain uses TRBV19 and TRBJ2-5; 7 bases fit TRBD1. Germline V gene data show CDR1 as LNHDA and CDR2 as SQIVND (reference sequence). The CDR3 length is 15 residues. The V gene end was trimmed by 6 bases and the J gene end by 5 bases; junction bases not matched to a gene: 12. In DNA form, the CDR3 reads TGTGCCAGTAGAGACCAACAGGGGCTCGGGGAGACCCAGTACTTC. Translated, it gives CASRDQQGLGETQYF.

This sequence joins TRBV10-3 and TRBJ2-6; TRBD1 agrees at 8 bases. Looked up from germline, CDR1 is ENHRY and CDR2 is SYGVKD. The CDR3 has 15 residues. J was trimmed by 7 bases and V by 8 bases; bases with no gene match: 10. The CDR3 protein is CAISVGQGVANVLTF. The CDR3 nucleotides are TGTGCCATCTCCGTCGGACAGGGCGTAGCCAACGTCCTGACTTTC.

The chain links TRBV5-5 to TRBJ2-1; 10 bases match TRBD1. V lost 0 bases and J lost 8; bases outside the gene matches: 5. The CDR3 covers 15 residues. The V gene's germline CDR1 is SGHKS and CDR2 YYEKEE (reference sequence). CDR3 sequence: CASSLVGQGVDEQFF. The DNA of the CDR3 is TGTGCCAGCAGCTTGGTAGGACAGGGGGTCGATGAGCAGTTCTTC.

The rearrangement uses TRBV19 and TRBJ1-1; D gene ambiguous. V was shortened by 3 bases and J by 0 bases, with 11 bases between the two germline ends. CDR1 LNHDA and CDR2 SQIVND come from the germline V gene (reference sequence). The CDR3 is 15 residues long. CDR3 amino acids: CASSIGPTMNTEAFF. The CDR3 DNA reads TGTGCCAGTAGTATTGGCCCAACCATGAACACTGAAGCTTTCTTT.

V is TRBV19 and J is TRBJ2-1, with 8 bases aligning to TRBD2. Germline CDR1 reads LNHDA; CDR2 reads SQIVND (reference sequence). CDR3 size: 15 residues. Trimming took 6 bases from V and 0 from J; bases not matched to a gene: 4. CDR3 bases: TGTGCCAGTAGACTAGCGGATAGCTCCTACAATGAGCAGTTCTTC. This translates into CASRLADSSYNEQFF.

The chain uses TRBV2 and TRBJ2-7; D perhaps matches TRBD2 (6 bases). Trimming took 7 bases from V and 0 from J, leaving 13 bases between them. This CDR3 contains 14 residues. Per the germline V gene, CDR1 is SNHLY and CDR2 is FYNNEI. CDR3 protein: CASNFRGSSYEQYF. The CDR3 bases are TGTGCCAGCAATTTCCGGGGGAGCTCCTACGAGCAGTACTTC. Variable domain in full (rest from reference TRBV2 and TRBJ2-7): EPEVTQTPSHQVTQMGQEVILRCVPISNHLYFYWYRQILGQKVEFLVSFYNNEISEKSEIFDDQFSVERPDGSNFTLKIRSTKLEDSAMYFCASNFRGSSYEQYFGPGTRLTVT.

This chain joins TRBV7-3 and TRBJ1-2; no reliable D call. The V and J ends lost 5 bases and 4 bases respectively, with 17 bases between them. The CDR3 loop spans 15 amino acids. Germline values: CDR1 SGHTA, CDR2 FQGTGA. CDR3 sequence reads: CASSPRVGEPYGYTF. The DNA of the CDR3 is TGTGCCAGCAGCCCAAGAGTTGGAGAGCCCTATGGCTACACCTTC.

The chain is built from TRBV6-5 and TRBJ1-1, with 7 bases aligning to TRBD1. V was clipped by 6 bases and J by 4 bases; unmatched bases: 11. This CDR3 has 15 amino acids. The V gene's germline CDR1 is MNHEY and CDR2 SVGAGI. In DNA, the CDR3 is TGTGCCAGCAGCCTTTCAGGGGGGCGCAGCACTGAAGCTTTCTTT. It codes for CASSLSGGRSTEAFF.

The chain employs TRBV27 and TRBJ2-7, with 8 bases identical to TRBD2. V shed 3 bases and J 2 bases; nucleotides not matched to a gene: 6. This CDR3 has 15 amino acids. CDR1 and CDR2 (germline): MNHEY, SMNVEV (reference sequence). The CDR3 reads CASSLGWTSTYEQYF. The CDR3 DNA is TGTGCCAGCAGTTTGGGTTGGACTAGCACCTACGAGCAGTACTTC.

The chain couples TRBV24-1 to TRBJ1-4; 7 bases are shared with TRBD1. CDR1 is KGHDR and CDR2 is SFDVKD in the germline V gene. Trimming cost V 2 bases and J 5 bases; bases outside gene matches: 4. The CDR3 extends over 15 amino acids. The CDR3 DNA reads TGTGCCACCAGTGATTCCGGGACAGAGAATGAAAAACTGTTTTTT. Amino acid sequence: CATSDSGTENEKLFF.

This rearrangement joins TRBV5-5 to TRBJ2-7; 9 bases align to TRBD1. After removal of 4 bases from V and 4 bases from J, the junction contained 9 bases not matched to a gene. Per the germline V gene, CDR1 is SGHKS and CDR2 is YYEKEE (reference sequence). The CDR3 is made up of 15 amino acids. DNA of the CDR3: TGTGCCAGCAGCCCCCAAGGGACAGGGCTTTACGAGCAGTACTTC. It is translated as CASSPQGTGLYEQYF.

CDR3 protein: CASSTTTGAKPVAKNIQYF. In DNA form, the CDR3 reads TGTGCCAGCAGCACCACGACAGGTGCCAAGCCCGTGGCCAAAAACATTCAGTACTTC. V is TRBV7-8 and J is TRBJ2-4; a weak D match, TRBD1 (6 bases). With 5 bases removed from V and 1 base from J, the gap between germline ends came to 24 bases. This CDR3 has 19 residues. Germline CDR1 and CDR2: SGHVS and FQNEAQ.

This clone has only one observation. The rearrangement uses TRBV19 and TRBJ1-6; the D gene is possibly TRBD1 (6 bases). The CDR3 is made up of 17 amino acids. The germline V gene encodes CDR1 LNHDA and CDR2 SQIVND (reference sequence). Trimming shortened V by 2 bases and J by 11 bases, and 22 bases separated the two germline ends. Here the CDR3 reads CASSINYQGRGSTPLHF. The CDR3 DNA sequence: TGTGCCAGTAGTATAAATTATCAGGGCAGGGGCTCTACACCCCTCCACTTT.

The chain couples TRBV2 to TRBJ2-5; 7 bases match TRBD1. The CDR3 has 14 residues. CDR1 is SNHLY, CDR2 FYNNEI, per germline. Trimming took 3 bases from V and 4 from J; bases not matched to a gene: 5. DNA of the CDR3: TGTGCCAGCAGTGACTGGACAGGTAGAGAGACCCAGTACTTC. Translation: CASSDWTGRETQYF.

A few counts support this clone. J is TRBJ1-2 and V is TRBV29-1, with D tentatively TRBD1 (6 bases). V was shortened by 4 bases and J by 4 bases, with 16 bases between the two germline ends. Germline loops: CDR1 SQVTM, CDR2 ANQGSEA. The CDR3 has 14 amino acids. The CDR3 region has the DNA TGCAGCGTTGCTTTTACAGGGATTGTCTATGGCTACACCTTC. This gives the protein CSVAFTGIVYGYTF.